This T cell receptor delta chain was sequenced for a study of DNA immune sequencing with unique molecular identifiers. At the level of the study: Inputs: 95 to 100 ng DNA from enriched γδ cells, 1 ug from non-enriched PBMCs.

A 32-plex genomic DNA assay used primers for all 8 TRDV and 4 TRDJ genes. A 12-nucleotide UMI was added during 3 barcoding PCR cycles before adapter PCR. TCRdb reanalysed the multiplex PCR reads via CATT. Counted here are 700 to 950 delta-chain clones, 2.5% to 3.5% occurring once; the ten biggest clones make up roughly 62%. This clone counts as medium-sized (0.01 to 0.1%). The V segment lost 0 bases and the J segment 0 bases; nucleotides outside the gene matches: 6. The germline V gene encodes CDR1 GEAIGNYY and CDR2 EKD. The CDR3 is 17 amino acids. This sequence was found in a human donor in good health. Sequencing was done on a sample of gamma-delta T cells from PBMCs. The chain links TRDV2 to TRDJ1; 10 bases fit TRDD3. The CDR3: CACDTVGLGDNTDKLIF. The CDR3 coding sequence is TGTGCCTGTGACACCGTCGGGCTGGGGGATAACACCGATAAACTCATCTTT.